This entry lists 13 T cell receptor beta chains sequenced from one sample in a study of blood T cell repertoires in COVID-19. Using immunoSEQ multiplex PCR, the repertoire was profiled, and TCRdb retains in-frame clones only, with some absent. The sample records 250,000 to 300,000 clones, about nine tenths being singletons. Sequencing input: PBMCs or T cells enriched from blood (not recorded which). These receptors were obtained from a young man who had recovered from COVID-19.

V gene TRBV18 combines with J gene TRBJ2-5; D perhaps matches TRBD2 (5 bases). Germline V gives CDR1 KGHSH, CDR2 LQKENI. The CDR3 sequence is 15 residues long. With 2 bases removed from V and 5 bases from J, the gap between germline ends came to 15 bases. The DNA for the CDR3 is TGTGCCAGCTCACCAAATGCCGGGGAAAGGGAGACCCAGTACTTC. Translated, it gives CASSPNAGERETQYF.

This rearrangement joins TRBV7-9 to TRBJ2-1; 8 bases align to TRBD2. The CDR3 has 16 amino acids. Trimming at V came to 5 bases and at J to 0 bases, leaving 6 bases not matched to a gene. Germline CDR1 reads SEHNR; CDR2 reads FQNEAQ (reference sequence). CDR3 in amino acids: CASSKIAGSSYNEQFF. DNA of the CDR3: TGTGCCAGCAGCAAAATAGCGGGGAGCTCCTACAATGAGCAGTTCTTC.

V and J are TRBV29-1 and TRBJ2-1; TRBD2 is a possible D gene (6 bases). The CDR3 runs 12 residues. Germline loops: CDR1 SQVTM, CDR2 ANQGSEA. V was cut by 7 bases and J by 9 bases, with 16 bases left in between. The CDR3 sequence is CSAVAEGPEQFF. CDR3 bases: TGCAGCGCTGTAGCGGAGGGCCCTGAGCAGTTCTTC.

CDR3 sequence: CASSPDRGAQPQHF. The CDR3 nucleotides are TGTGCCAGCAGCCCAGACAGGGGGGCTCAGCCCCAGCATTTT. The chain couples TRBV6-4 to TRBJ1-5; 9 bases match TRBD1. Germline loops: CDR1 MRHNA, CDR2 SNTAGT. The trim removed 6 bases at V and 6 bases at J, leaving 6 bases unmatched. The CDR3 extends over 14 amino acids.

The chain is built from TRBV23-1 and TRBJ1-3; D is perhaps TRBD1 (5 bases). TRBV23-1 is an ORF, and what it does is uncertain. The CDR3 is made up of 16 amino acids. V gave up 3 bases and J gave up 0 bases, with 12 bases separating them. CDR3 sequence reads: CASSQRGEGSGNTIYF. The DNA of the CDR3 is TGCGCCAGCAGTCAGAGAGGGGAGGGCTCTGGAAACACCATATATTTT.

The chain carries TRBV27 and TRBJ2-3; the D gene is possibly TRBD1 (5 bases). The CDR3 has 15 amino acids. V lost 0 bases and J lost 2, with 9 bases in between. The germline CDR1 and CDR2 sequences are MNHEY and SMNVEV (reference sequence). The CDR3 bases are TGTGCCAGCAGTTTATCGCTACAGGACACAGATACGCAGTATTTT. The encoded protein is CASSLSLQDTDTQYF.

With regard to this clone: At one boundary the junction diverges from the germline segment, which might be a read error. V is TRBV5-4 and J is TRBJ2-3, with 9 bases that match TRBD1. In germline, CDR1 is SGHNT, CDR2 YYREEE (reference sequence). The CDR3 consists of 14 residues. CDR3 sequence reads: CASSLGQGTNTQYF. The CDR3 DNA reads TGTGCCAGCAGCCTGGGACAGGGCACAAATACGCAGTATTTT.

The V call is TRBV10-3, the J call TRBJ1-1, with D possibly TRBD1 on 6 matching bases. Germline V gene data show CDR1 as ENHRY and CDR2 as SYGVKD. The V gene lost 4 bases and the J gene lost 2 bases, with 11 bases spanning the gap. The CDR3 totals 14 residues. The CDR3 sequence: CAISADRTNTEAFF. CDR3 coding DNA: TGTGCCATCAGTGCTGACAGGACCAACACTGAAGCTTTCTTT.

This clone has only one observation. The V call is TRBV3-1 (or the pseudogene TRBV3-2), the J call TRBJ1-5; 7 bases are a match to TRBD1. Losses at the gene ends were 1 base for V and 4 bases for J; bases not matched to a gene: 1. Germline-derived CDR1 and CDR2 are LGHDT and YNNKEL (reference sequence). This CDR3 spans 14 amino acids. The CDR3 loop is CASSQVQGNQPQHF. The CDR3 DNA sequence: TGTGCCAGCAGCCAAGTACAGGGGAATCAGCCCCAGCATTTT.

This clone was counted once. The V and J genes are TRBV7-3 and TRBJ2-1; 11 bases line up with TRBD2. Germline V gene data show CDR1 as SGHTA and CDR2 as FQGTGA. This CDR3 has 17 amino acids. V was pared by 5 bases and J by 7 bases, with 13 bases of the junction left unmatched. CDR3 amino acids: CASSETSTSGSLNEQFF. CDR3 nucleotide sequence: TGTGCCAGCAGCGAGACCAGTACTAGCGGGAGTCTTAATGAGCAGTTCTTC. The entire variable domain, with the rest obtained from reference TRBV7-3 and TRBJ2-1, is as follows: GAGVSQTPSNKVTEKGKYVELRCDPISGHTALYWYRQSLGQGPEFLIYFQGTGAADDSGLPNDRFFAVRPEGSVSTLKIQRTERGDSAVYLCASSETSTSGSLNEQFFGPGTRLTVL.

The genes are TRBV12-5 and TRBJ2-2; 13 bases map to TRBD2. This CDR3 is 16 amino acids long. V trimming: 3 bases; J trimming: 4 bases; junction bases outside the gene matches: 2. The germline V gene encodes CDR1 LGHNT and CDR2 FRNRAP. CDR3 sequence: CASGLGLAGATGELFF. The DNA for the CDR3 is TGTGCTAGTGGTTTAGGACTAGCGGGAGCCACCGGGGAGCTGTTTTTT.

J is TRBJ1-5 and V is TRBV29-1, with a weak D call TRBD1 (5 bases). V was pared by 7 bases and J by 7 bases, with 14 bases between. CDR3 length: 12 amino acids. CDR1 and CDR2 from the germline V gene are SQVTM and ANQGSEA. The CDR3 protein is CSAQGDSQPQHF. The CDR3 region has the DNA TGCAGCGCTCAAGGGGACTCCCAGCCCCAGCATTTT.

This chain connects TRBV6-2 or TRBV6-3 to TRBJ1-1; 7 bases are shared with TRBD1. V trimming: 1 base; J trimming: 0 bases; junction bases outside the gene matches: 5. CDR3 size: 16 residues. CDR1 is MNHEY and CDR2 is SVGEGT in the germline V gene. CDR3 DNA: TGTGCCAGCAGTTACTTACCGGGACAGCTGAACACTGAAGCTTTCTTT. Its protein is CASSYLPGQLNTEAFF.